This T cell receptor (beta chain) is drawn from a study of cytomegalovirus exposure and HLA in healthy donors. The donors (healthy individuals) were bone marrow donors. Study findings and constraints: Equally common other TCR beta chains were less clonally expanded than HLA-associated ones, a later analysis found.

Trimming removed 6 bases from V and 7 bases from J; junction bases left unmatched: 6. Germline V gene lookup returns CDR1 MNHNS and CDR2 SASEGT. There are 13 residues in the CDR3. Both 60 Vbeta primers and 13 Jbeta primers went into the PCR. Assay used: immunoSEQ multiplex PCR; TCRdb lists only in-frame clones, some missing. The data show roughly 220,000 clones, and the top ten clones hold about 1%. Notes on this clone: Its target is not known.

The TCR sequence derives from a girl aged 2-10 years in good health and CMV-seropositive. The sample consisted of PBMCs. This sequence joins TRBV6-1 and TRBJ2-1; 7 bases line up with TRBD1. The CDR3 bases are TGTGCCAGCAGGTTCCCGACAGGGAATGAGCAGTTCTTC. Amino acid sequence: CASRFPTGNEQFF.